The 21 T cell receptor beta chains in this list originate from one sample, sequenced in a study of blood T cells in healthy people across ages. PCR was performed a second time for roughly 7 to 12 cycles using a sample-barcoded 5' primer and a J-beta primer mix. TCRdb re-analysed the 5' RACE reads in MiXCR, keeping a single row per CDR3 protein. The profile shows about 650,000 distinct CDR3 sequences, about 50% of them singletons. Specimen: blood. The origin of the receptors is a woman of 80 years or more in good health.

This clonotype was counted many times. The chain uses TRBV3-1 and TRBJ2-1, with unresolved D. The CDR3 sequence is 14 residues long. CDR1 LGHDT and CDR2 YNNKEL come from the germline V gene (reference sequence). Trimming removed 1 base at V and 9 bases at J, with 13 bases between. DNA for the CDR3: TGTGCCAGCAGCCAAGCACCGAGCCTAGGTGAGCAGTTCTTC. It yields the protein CASSQAPSLGEQFF.

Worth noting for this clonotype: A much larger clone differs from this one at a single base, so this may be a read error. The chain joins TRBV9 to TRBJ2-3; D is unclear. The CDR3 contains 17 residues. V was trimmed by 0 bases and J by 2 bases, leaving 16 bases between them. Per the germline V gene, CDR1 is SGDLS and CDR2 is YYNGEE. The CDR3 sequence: CASSVGARSYSTDTQYF. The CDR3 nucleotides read TGTGCCAGCAGCGTAGGTGCGAGGAGTTACTCCACAGATACGCAGTATTTT.

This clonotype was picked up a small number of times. The CDR3 sequence is CASSAGGTESDTQYF. CDR3 nucleotides: TGTGCCAGCAGCGCCGGGGGGACAGAGTCAGATACGCAGTATTTT. This sequence joins TRBV9 and TRBJ2-3, with D perhaps being TRBD1 or TRBD2 (7 bases each). Germline V gene lookup returns CDR1 SGDLS and CDR2 YYNGEE. V lost 3 bases and J lost 4, with 15 bases in between. CDR3 length: 15 amino acids.

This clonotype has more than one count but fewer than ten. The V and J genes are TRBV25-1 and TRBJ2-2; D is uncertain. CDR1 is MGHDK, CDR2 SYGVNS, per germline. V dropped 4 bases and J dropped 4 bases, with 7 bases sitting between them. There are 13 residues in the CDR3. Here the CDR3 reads CASSALGTGELFF. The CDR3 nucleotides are TGTGCCAGCAGTGCCCTGGGCACCGGGGAGCTGTTTTTT.

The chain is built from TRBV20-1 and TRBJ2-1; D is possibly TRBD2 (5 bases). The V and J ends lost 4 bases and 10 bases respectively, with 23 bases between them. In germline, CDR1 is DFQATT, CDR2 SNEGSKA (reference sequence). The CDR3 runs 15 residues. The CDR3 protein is CSATSAGGRGREQFF. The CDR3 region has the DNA TGCAGTGCTACCTCTGCTGGAGGTCGAGGTAGGGAGCAGTTCTTC.

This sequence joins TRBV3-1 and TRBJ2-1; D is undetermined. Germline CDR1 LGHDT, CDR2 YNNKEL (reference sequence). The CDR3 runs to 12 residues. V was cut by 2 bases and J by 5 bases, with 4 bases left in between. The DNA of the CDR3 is TGTGCCAGCAGCCAATACGACAATGAGCAGTTCTTC. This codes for CASSQYDNEQFF.

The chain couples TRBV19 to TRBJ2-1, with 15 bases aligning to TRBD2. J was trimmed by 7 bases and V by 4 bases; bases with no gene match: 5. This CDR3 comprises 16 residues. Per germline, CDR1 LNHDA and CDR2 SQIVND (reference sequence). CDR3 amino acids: CASSTGTSGGMNEQFF. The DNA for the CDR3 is TGTGCCAGTAGTACGGGGACTAGCGGGGGGATGAATGAGCAGTTCTTC.

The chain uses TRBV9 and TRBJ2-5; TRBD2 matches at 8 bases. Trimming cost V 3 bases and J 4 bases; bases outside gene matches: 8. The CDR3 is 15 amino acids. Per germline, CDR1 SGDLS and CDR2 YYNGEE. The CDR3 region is CASSAVAGWVETQYF. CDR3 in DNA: TGTGCCAGCAGCGCCGTAGCGGGGTGGGTAGAGACCCAGTACTTC.

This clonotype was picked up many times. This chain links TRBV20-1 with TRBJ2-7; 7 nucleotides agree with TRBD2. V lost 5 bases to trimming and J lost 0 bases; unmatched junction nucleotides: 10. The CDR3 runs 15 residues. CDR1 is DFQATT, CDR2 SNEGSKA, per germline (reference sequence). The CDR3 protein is CSAPHSSGSSYEQYF. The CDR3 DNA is TGCAGTGCTCCCCACTCTAGCGGCTCCTCCTACGAGCAGTACTTC.

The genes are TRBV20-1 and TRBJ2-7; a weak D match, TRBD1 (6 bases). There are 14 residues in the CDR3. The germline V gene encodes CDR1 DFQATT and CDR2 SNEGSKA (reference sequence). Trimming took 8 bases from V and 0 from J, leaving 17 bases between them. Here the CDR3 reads CSSQPDSNSYEQYF. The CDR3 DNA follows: TGCAGTTCGCAACCGGACAGTAACTCCTACGAGCAGTACTTC.

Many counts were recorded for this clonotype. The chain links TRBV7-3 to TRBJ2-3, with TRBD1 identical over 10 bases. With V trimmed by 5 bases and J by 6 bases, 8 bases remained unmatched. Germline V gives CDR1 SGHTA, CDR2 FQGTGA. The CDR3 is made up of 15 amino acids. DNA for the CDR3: TGTGCCAGCAGCAAGGGACAGGGGACCTCGGATACGCAGTATTTT. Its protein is CASSKGQGTSDTQYF.

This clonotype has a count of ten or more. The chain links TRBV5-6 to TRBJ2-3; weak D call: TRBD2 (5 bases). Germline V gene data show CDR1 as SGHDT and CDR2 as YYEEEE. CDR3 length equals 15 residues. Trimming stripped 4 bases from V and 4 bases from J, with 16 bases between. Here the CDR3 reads CASSTGLPGADTQYF. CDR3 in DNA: TGTGCCAGCAGCACCGGACTCCCTGGGGCAGATACGCAGTATTTT.

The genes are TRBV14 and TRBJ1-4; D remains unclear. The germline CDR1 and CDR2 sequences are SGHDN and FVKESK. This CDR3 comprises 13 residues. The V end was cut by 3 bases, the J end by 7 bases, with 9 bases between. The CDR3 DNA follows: TGTGCCAGCAGCCAGCGGGGTAGTGAAAAACTGTTTTTT. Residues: CASSQRGSEKLFF.

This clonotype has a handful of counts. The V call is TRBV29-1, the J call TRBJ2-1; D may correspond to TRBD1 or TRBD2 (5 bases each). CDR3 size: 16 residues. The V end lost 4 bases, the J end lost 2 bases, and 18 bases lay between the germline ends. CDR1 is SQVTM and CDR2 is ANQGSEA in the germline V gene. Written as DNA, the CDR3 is TGCAGCGTTGGGGGCCCGAGGGGTCGGACCTACAATGAGCAGTTCTTC. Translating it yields CSVGGPRGRTYNEQFF.

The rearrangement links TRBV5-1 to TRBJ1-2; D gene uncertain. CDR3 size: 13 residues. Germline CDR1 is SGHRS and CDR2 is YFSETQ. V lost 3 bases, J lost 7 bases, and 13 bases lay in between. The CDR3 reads CASSWPGSGGYTF. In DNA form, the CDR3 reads TGCGCCAGCAGCTGGCCGGGCTCGGGTGGCTACACCTTC. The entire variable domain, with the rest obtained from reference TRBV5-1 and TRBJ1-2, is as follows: KAGVTQTPRYLIKTRGQQVTLSCSPISGHRSVSWYQQTPGQGLQFLFEYFSETQRNKGNFPGRFSGRQFSNSRSEMNVSTLELGDSALYLCASSWPGSGGYTFGSGTRLTVV.

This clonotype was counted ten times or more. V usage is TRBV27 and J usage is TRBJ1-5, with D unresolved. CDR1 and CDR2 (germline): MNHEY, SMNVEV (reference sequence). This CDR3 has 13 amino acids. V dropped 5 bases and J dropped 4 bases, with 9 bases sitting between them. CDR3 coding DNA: TGTGCCAGCAGTGCAACGGGGAATCAGCCCCAGCATTTT. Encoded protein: CASSATGNQPQHF.

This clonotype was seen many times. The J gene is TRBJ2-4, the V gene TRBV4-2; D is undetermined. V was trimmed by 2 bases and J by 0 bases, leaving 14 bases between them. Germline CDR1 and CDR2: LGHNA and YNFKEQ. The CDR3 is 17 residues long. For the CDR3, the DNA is TGTGCCAGCAGCCAAAGTACGGGTAACTTAGCCAAAAACATTCAGTACTTC. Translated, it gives CASSQSTGNLAKNIQYF.

CDR3 sequence reads: CASSQGGGRAGYTF. In nucleotides, the CDR3 is TGTGCCAGCAGCCAAGGAGGGGGCAGGGCCGGCTACACCTTC. The chain combines TRBV3-1 with TRBJ1-2; 7 bases map to TRBD1. The V segment lost 1 base and the J segment 8 bases; nucleotides outside the gene matches: 7. CDR1 and CDR2 from the germline V gene are LGHDT and YNNKEL (reference sequence). The CDR3 consists of 14 residues.

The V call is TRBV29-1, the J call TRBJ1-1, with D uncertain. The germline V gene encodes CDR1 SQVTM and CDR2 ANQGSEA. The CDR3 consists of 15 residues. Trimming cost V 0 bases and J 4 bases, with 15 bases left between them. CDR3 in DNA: TGCAGCGTTGAAGAAGAATGGAACATAGGCACTGAAGCTTTCTTT. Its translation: CSVEEEWNIGTEAFF.

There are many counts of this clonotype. The CDR3 protein is CASSKVRAHRGIQYF. In DNA, the CDR3 is TGTGCCAGCAGCAAAGTTAGGGCACACCGAGGCATTCAGTACTTC. The chain is built from TRBV21-1 and TRBJ2-4; the D call in the table, TRBD2, was not verified against the DNA. TRBV21-1 corresponds to a pseudogene. The CDR3 consists of 15 residues.

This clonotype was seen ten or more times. CDR3: CSVVGAVQGYNEQFF. In DNA, the CDR3 is TGCAGCGTTGTGGGAGCAGTCCAGGGTTACAATGAGCAGTTCTTC. This rearrangement joins TRBV29-1 to TRBJ2-1; tentatively, D is TRBD1 or TRBD2 (5 bases each). The germline V gene has CDR1 SQVTM and CDR2 ANQGSEA. Trimming cost V 4 bases and J 4 bases, with 17 bases left between them. The CDR3 runs to 15 residues.